This TCR beta chain was captured by sequencing in a study of T cell responses to AZD1222 COVID-19 vaccine. Broader study findings: Most donors were white British, females outnumbered males, and clonal diversity was possibly underestimated. Unmutated variant regions reportedly attract nearly half of all spike-specific TCRs. Repertoire collection took place solely once the T cell response had peaked.

The V gene lost 0 bases and the J gene lost 2 bases, with 20 bases spanning the gap. This CDR3 comprises 19 residues. Germline-derived CDR1 and CDR2 are ENHRY and SYGVKD. Second doses were pooled across both intervals (about 4 or about 12 weeks). In regard to this clone: The antigen is unknown.

Profiling relied on immunoSEQ multiplex PCR, and the TCRdb table lists in-frame clones only, not all of them. The table includes around 150,000 clones, about 90% detected once. Sample: peripheral blood, taken 28 days after the second AZD1222 dose. The chain recombines TRBV10-3 with TRBJ1-5; D is possibly TRBD1 (5 bases). The clonotype originates from an adult who received the AZD1222 COVID-19 vaccine. The CDR3 loop is CAISESLSGWGGGNQPQHF. CDR3 nucleotide sequence: TGTGCCATCAGTGAGTCCTTATCGGGATGGGGCGGGGGCAATCAGCCCCAGCATTTT.